The sequence of this T cell receptor (beta chain) was determined in a study of CD8 T cells in Susac syndrome. Age- and sex-matched healthy donors served as the control group. Random hexamers were used to reverse transcribe an amount of roughly 0.5 to 1 ug RNA. Each CDR3 protein is one row after TCRdb ran MiXCR on the immunoSEQ multiplex PCR reads. The table records roughly 80,000 distinct CDR3 sequences, around 94% of them present only once. Germline values: CDR1 SGDLS, CDR2 YYNGEE. The CDR3 loop spans 14 amino acids. V was clipped by 2 bases and J by 4 bases, with 13 bases between them. The receptor was derived from a human donor in good health. J is TRBJ2-7 and V is TRBV9, with D maybe TRBD2 (6 bases). Sequenced input: CD8+ T cells from PBMCs. CDR3 sequence (DNA): TGTGCCAGCAGCGTTTACGCGGGGAGATACGAGCAGTACTTC. Amino acid sequence: CASSVYAGRYEQYF.